These T cell receptor beta chains were read from a single sample in a study of blood T cells in healthy people across ages. TCRdb re-analysed the 5' RACE reads in MiXCR, keeping a single row per CDR3 protein. In the table there are about 930,000 distinct CDR3 sequences, roughly 29% of which are singletons. This sample was also put to use in a study of T cells of mothers and their children.

The sequenced material came from blood. The receptors come from a woman aged 40 to 55 in good health. CDR3s include the opening cysteine and the closing phenylalanine or tryptophan. Each record gives: V gene, D gene, clone size, J gene, CDR3 protein, CDR3 DNA. A D gene is named only where the DNA matches it firmly. Where a row states a size, it is once, few, many or the class of an expanded clone; other rows omit it.

v_call: TRBV21-1; d_call: -; clone_size: -; j_call: TRBJ2-5; cdr3_aa: CASSKEGGTHGEQHF; cdr3_nt: TGTGCCAGCAGCAAAGAAGGCGGGACCCATGGCGAGCAGCACTTC
v_call: TRBV12-3/TRBV12-4; d_call: -; clone_size: many; j_call: TRBJ2-5; cdr3_aa: CASSYTRGAETQYF; cdr3_nt: TGTGCCAGCAGCTATACTAGGGGTGCGGAGACCCAGTACTTC
v_call: TRBV30; d_call: -; clone_size: -; j_call: TRBJ1-1; cdr3_aa: CAWGHVNTEAFF; cdr3_nt: TGTGCCTGGGGACACGTGAACACTGAAGCTTTCTTT
v_call: TRBV7-2; d_call: -; clone_size: -; j_call: TRBJ2-1; cdr3_aa: CASSFLTSSEQFF; cdr3_nt: TGTGCCAGCAGCTTTTTGACCAGCAGCGAGCAGTTCTTC
v_call: TRBV3-1; d_call: TRBD1; clone_size: few; j_call: TRBJ1-1; cdr3_aa: CASSRRTGGGTEAFF; cdr3_nt: TGTGCCAGCAGCCGACGGACAGGGGGAGGCACTGAAGCTTTCTTT
v_call: TRBV5-1; d_call: -; clone_size: -; j_call: TRBJ1-4; cdr3_aa: CASRGGTVEEKLFF; cdr3_nt: TGCGCCAGCAGGGGGGGGACGGTAGAAGAAAAACTGTTTTTT
v_call: TRBV6-6; d_call: -; clone_size: many; j_call: TRBJ2-1; cdr3_aa: CASSYRGNDNEQFF; cdr3_nt: TGTGCCAGCAGTTATCGGGGAAACGACAATGAGCAGTTCTTC
v_call: TRBV5-8; d_call: -; clone_size: many; j_call: TRBJ2-5; cdr3_aa: CASSYYRPSQETQYF; cdr3_nt: TGTGCCAGCAGCTACTACAGGCCAAGCCAAGAGACCCAGTACTTC
v_call: TRBV27; d_call: -; clone_size: few; j_call: TRBJ1-2; cdr3_aa: CASSFSEWRGVDGYTF; cdr3_nt: TGTGCCAGCAGTTTCTCCGAATGGAGGGGCGTCGATGGCTACACCTTC
v_call: TRBV29-1; d_call: -; clone_size: many; j_call: TRBJ2-7; cdr3_aa: CSAATGSYEQYF; cdr3_nt: TGCAGCGCCGCGACAGGCTCCTACGAGCAGTACTTC
v_call: TRBV7-2; d_call: -; clone_size: few; j_call: TRBJ2-3; cdr3_aa: CASNSWGGGDTQYF; cdr3_nt: TGTGCCAGCAATAGCTGGGGAGGGGGAGATACGCAGTATTTT
v_call: TRBV24-1; d_call: -; clone_size: many; j_call: TRBJ2-1; cdr3_aa: CATSARPGITYNEQFF; cdr3_nt: TGTGCCACCAGTGCTCGCCCAGGGATCACCTACAATGAGCAGTTCTTC
v_call: TRBV19; d_call: -; clone_size: -; j_call: TRBJ2-1; cdr3_aa: CASSITGGGYNEQFF; cdr3_nt: TGTGCCAGTAGTATAACGGGTGGGGGCTACAATGAGCAGTTCTTC
v_call: TRBV12-3/TRBV12-4; d_call: -; clone_size: many; j_call: TRBJ2-3; cdr3_aa: CASIAGQWAVTDTQYF; cdr3_nt: TGTGCCAGCATCGCCGGACAGTGGGCAGTCACAGATACGCAGTATTTT
v_call: TRBV21-1; d_call: -; clone_size: -; j_call: TRBJ2-7; cdr3_aa: CASNDGGVNIYEQYF; cdr3_nt: TGTGCCAGCAACGACGGGGGGGTTAATATCTACGAGCAGTACTTC
v_call: TRBV25-1; d_call: TRBD1; clone_size: few; j_call: TRBJ1-6; cdr3_aa: CTSWDSNNNSPLHF; cdr3_nt: TGTACCAGCTGGGACAGCAATAATAATTCACCCCTCCACTTT
v_call: TRBV12-3/TRBV12-4; d_call: -; clone_size: few; j_call: TRBJ1-4; cdr3_aa: CASSSRTVATNEKLFF; cdr3_nt: TGTGCCAGCAGTTCCCGGACGGTTGCAACTAATGAAAAACTGTTTTTT
v_call: TRBV3-1; d_call: TRBD1; clone_size: many; j_call: TRBJ2-7; cdr3_aa: CASSWDRSEQYF; cdr3_nt: TGTGCCAGCAGCTGGGACAGGAGCGAGCAGTACTTC
v_call: TRBV27; d_call: TRBD1; clone_size: many; j_call: TRBJ1-2; cdr3_aa: CASSPRTGGDYGYTF; cdr3_nt: TGTGCCAGCAGTCCACGGACAGGGGGCGACTATGGCTACACCTTC
v_call: TRBV5-1; d_call: TRBD1; clone_size: -; j_call: TRBJ1-4; cdr3_aa: CASRKGTGDEKLFF; cdr3_nt: TGCGCCAGCAGAAAAGGGACAGGGGATGAAAAACTGTTTTTT
v_call: TRBV9; d_call: -; clone_size: -; j_call: TRBJ2-1; cdr3_aa: CASSPRQGIGNEQFF; cdr3_nt: TGTGCCAGCAGCCCCCGGCAGGGCATTGGAAATGAGCAGTTCTTC
v_call: TRBV29-1; d_call: -; clone_size: many; j_call: TRBJ2-5; cdr3_aa: CSVDPGQLQETQYF; cdr3_nt: TGCAGCGTTGACCCAGGACAGCTACAAGAGACCCAGTACTTC
v_call: TRBV5-1; d_call: -; clone_size: many; j_call: TRBJ2-1; cdr3_aa: CASSSLQGSYNEQFF; cdr3_nt: TGCGCCAGCAGCTCCCTACAGGGTTCCTACAATGAGCAGTTCTTC
v_call: TRBV12-3/TRBV12-4; d_call: -; clone_size: -; j_call: TRBJ1-1; cdr3_aa: CASSFPHGLNTEAFF; cdr3_nt: TGTGCCAGCAGCTTCCCACATGGTTTGAACACTGAAGCTTTCTTT
v_call: TRBV12-3/TRBV12-4; d_call: -; clone_size: -; j_call: TRBJ1-4; cdr3_aa: CASSFARINEKLFF; cdr3_nt: TGTGCCAGCAGTTTCGCCAGAATTAATGAAAAACTGTTTTTT
v_call: TRBV18; d_call: -; clone_size: few; j_call: TRBJ1-1; cdr3_aa: CASSPGGGSTEAFF; cdr3_nt: TGTGCCAGCTCCCCGGGAGGGGGAAGCACTGAAGCTTTCTTT
v_call: TRBV5-6; d_call: TRBD1; clone_size: -; j_call: TRBJ1-5; cdr3_aa: CASSYGPRGPNQPQHF; cdr3_nt: TGTGCCAGCAGTTATGGGCCAAGGGGGCCTAATCAGCCCCAGCATTTT
v_call: TRBV15; d_call: -; clone_size: many; j_call: TRBJ2-5; cdr3_aa: CATSRPRQVETQYF; cdr3_nt: TGTGCCACCAGCAGACCTCGACAAGTAGAGACCCAGTACTTC
v_call: TRBV20-1; d_call: TRBD1; clone_size: few; j_call: TRBJ1-1; cdr3_aa: CSAKQGATNTEAFF; cdr3_nt: TGCAGTGCTAAACAGGGGGCGACGAACACTGAAGCTTTCTTT
v_call: TRBV28; d_call: -; clone_size: -; j_call: TRBJ1-1; cdr3_aa: CASRTTRDTEAFF; cdr3_nt: TGTGCCAGCAGAACTACCAGGGACACTGAAGCTTTCTTT
v_call: TRBV7-9; d_call: -; clone_size: -; j_call: TRBJ1-1; cdr3_aa: CASSLAGELNTEAFF; cdr3_nt: TGTGCCAGCAGCTTAGCGGGGGAACTGAACACTGAAGCTTTCTTT
v_call: TRBV11-1; d_call: TRBD1; clone_size: -; j_call: TRBJ2-6; cdr3_aa: CASTEPTGTGISGSSGANVLTF; cdr3_nt: TGTGCCAGCACCGAACCAACCGGGACAGGGATTTCTGGTAGCTCTGGGGCCAACGTCCTGACTTTC
v_call: TRBV5-6; d_call: -; clone_size: -; j_call: TRBJ2-5; cdr3_aa: CASSSVRGLRRPETQYF; cdr3_nt: TGTGCCAGCAGCTCGGTCAGGGGCCTCCGGAGGCCGGAGACCCAGTACTTC
v_call: TRBV9; d_call: -; clone_size: once; j_call: TRBJ1-5; cdr3_aa: CASSAFSNQPQHF; cdr3_nt: TGTGCCAGCAGCGCGTTTAGCAATCAGCCCCAGCATTTT
v_call: TRBV12-3/TRBV12-4; d_call: -; clone_size: -; j_call: TRBJ1-1; cdr3_aa: CASSPRHLQAFF; cdr3_nt: TGTGCCAGCAGTCCGCGACACCTTCAAGCTTTCTTT